These 7 T cell receptor beta chains were all obtained from the same sample, sequenced in a study of blood T cell repertoires in COVID-19. TCRdb keeps only in-frame clones here, not all; method: immunoSEQ multiplex PCR. The data show 200,000 to 250,000 clones, with 84% seen just once and under 10% held by the top ten. Sequenced material: peripheral blood. These receptors were taken from a woman over 75 with COVID-19, enrolled during active disease.

The rearrangement joins TRBV7-9 to TRBJ2-2; 7 bases match TRBD1. From germline, CDR1 is SEHNR and CDR2 FQNEAQ (reference sequence). The junction had 7 bases not matched to a gene; V was cut back by 5 bases and J by 7 bases. This CDR3 contains 14 residues. CDR3 region: CASSPGTDVGELFF. CDR3 DNA: TGTGCCAGCAGCCCTGGGACAGACGTCGGGGAGCTGTTTTTT.

The rearrangement joins TRBV9 to TRBJ1-3; perhaps TRBD1 as D (6 bases). This CDR3 region has 14 residues. CDR1 is SGDLS, CDR2 YYNGEE, per germline. V lost 1 base and J lost 2, with 7 bases in between. The CDR3 loop reads CASSVKGAGNTIYF. The CDR3 DNA is TGTGCCAGCAGCGTAAAGGGGGCTGGAAACACCATATATTTT.

In nucleotides, the CDR3 is TGTGCCATCAGTGAGTCGGGGCGCAGCGACACTGAAGCTTTCTTT. Protein product: CAISESGRSDTEAFF. The genes are TRBV10-3 and TRBJ1-1; TRBD1 is a possible D gene (5 bases). With 0 bases removed from V and 3 bases from J, the gap between germline ends came to 11 bases. This CDR3 is built from 15 residues. Germline V gives CDR1 ENHRY, CDR2 SYGVKD.

In this sample, this clone turned up once. The rearrangement uses TRBV6-5 and TRBJ1-2, with D unresolved. The germline V and J ends were trimmed by 6 bases and 2 bases, with 4 bases remaining between them. Germline V gene sequence: CDR1 MNHEY, CDR2 SVGAGI. The CDR3 runs to 11 residues. The CDR3 loop is CASRENYGYTF. Here the CDR3 DNA reads TGTGCCAGCAGAGAGAACTATGGCTACACCTTC.

This clone was observed a few times. V and J are TRBV7-3 and TRBJ1-2; D gene ambiguous. V lost 3 bases to trimming and J lost 2 bases, with 19 bases between them. Germline V CDR1 and CDR2: SGHTA, FQGTGA. CDR3 size: 17 residues. CDR3 protein: CASSFRPESPMNYGYTF. The CDR3 DNA reads as TGTGCCAGCAGCTTTCGGCCGGAGTCTCCTATGAACTATGGCTACACCTTC.

The rearrangement uses TRBV5-1 and TRBJ2-2; 8 bases are a match to TRBD1. CDR1 is SGHRS, CDR2 YFSETQ, per germline. V dropped 3 bases and J dropped 1; count of bases not matched to a gene: 2. The CDR3 has 15 residues. This CDR3 reads CASSSGTGNTGELFF. The CDR3 bases are TGCGCCAGCAGCTCCGGGACAGGGAACACCGGGGAGCTGTTTTTT.

CDR3 in DNA: TGTGCCAGCAGCTTACATGTTGCCTACGAGCAGTACTTC. This translates into CASSLHVAYEQYF. J is TRBJ2-7 and V is TRBV11-2; D call uncertain. The V and J ends lost 2 bases and 2 bases respectively, with 7 bases between them. The CDR3 runs 13 residues. Per germline, CDR1 SGHAT and CDR2 FQNNGV.